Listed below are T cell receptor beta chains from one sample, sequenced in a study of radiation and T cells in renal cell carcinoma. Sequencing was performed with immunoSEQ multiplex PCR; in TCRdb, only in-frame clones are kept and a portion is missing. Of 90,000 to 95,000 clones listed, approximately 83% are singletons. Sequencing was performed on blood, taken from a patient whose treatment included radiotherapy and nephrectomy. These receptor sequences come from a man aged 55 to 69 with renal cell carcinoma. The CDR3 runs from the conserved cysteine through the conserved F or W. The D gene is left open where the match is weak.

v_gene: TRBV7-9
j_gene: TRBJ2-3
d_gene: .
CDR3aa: CASSPLLSPSTDTQYF

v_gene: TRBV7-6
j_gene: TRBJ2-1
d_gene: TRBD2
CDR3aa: CASSLAREGLGNEQFF

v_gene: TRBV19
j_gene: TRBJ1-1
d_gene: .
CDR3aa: CASSIADSTEAFF

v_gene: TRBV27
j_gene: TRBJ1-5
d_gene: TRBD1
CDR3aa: CASRDLGQVGGPQHF

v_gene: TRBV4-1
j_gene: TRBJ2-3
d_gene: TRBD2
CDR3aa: CASSQVATSGRDTQYF

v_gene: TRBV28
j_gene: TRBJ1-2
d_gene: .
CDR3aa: CASSPPRADLYGYTF

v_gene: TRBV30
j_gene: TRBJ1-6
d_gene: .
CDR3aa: CAWSVQQHNSPLHF

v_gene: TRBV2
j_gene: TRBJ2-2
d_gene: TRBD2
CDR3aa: CASKLGGGNSGELFF

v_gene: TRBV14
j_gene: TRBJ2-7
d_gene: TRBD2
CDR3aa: CASSQGGTSDYEQYF

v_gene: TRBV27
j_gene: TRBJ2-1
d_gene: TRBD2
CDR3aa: CARDLSGSQQFF

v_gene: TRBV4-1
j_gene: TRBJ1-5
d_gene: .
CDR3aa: CASSQVIGPSGPQHF

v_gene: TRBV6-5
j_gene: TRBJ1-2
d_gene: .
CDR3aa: CASTTQGAPYGYTF

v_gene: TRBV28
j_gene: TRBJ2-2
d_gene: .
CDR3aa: CASYRRTGTGELFF

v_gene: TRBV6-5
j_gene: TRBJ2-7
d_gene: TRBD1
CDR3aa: CASSYRQGAAYEQYF